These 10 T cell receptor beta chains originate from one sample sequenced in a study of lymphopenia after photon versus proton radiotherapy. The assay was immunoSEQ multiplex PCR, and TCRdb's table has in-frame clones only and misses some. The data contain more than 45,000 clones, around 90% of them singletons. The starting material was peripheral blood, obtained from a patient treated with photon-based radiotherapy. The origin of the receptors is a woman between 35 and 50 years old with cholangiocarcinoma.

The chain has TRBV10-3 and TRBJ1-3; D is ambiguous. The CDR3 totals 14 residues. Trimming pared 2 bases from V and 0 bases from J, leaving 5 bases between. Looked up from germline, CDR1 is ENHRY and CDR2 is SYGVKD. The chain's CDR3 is CAISEGLSGNTIYF. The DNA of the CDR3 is TGTGCCATCAGTGAGGGGCTCTCTGGAAACACCATATATTTT.

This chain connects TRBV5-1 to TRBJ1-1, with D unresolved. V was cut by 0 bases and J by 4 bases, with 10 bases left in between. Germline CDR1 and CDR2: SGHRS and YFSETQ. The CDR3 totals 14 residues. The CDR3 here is CASSLARMPTEAFF. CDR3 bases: TGCGCCAGCAGCTTGGCCCGGATGCCCACTGAAGCTTTCTTT.

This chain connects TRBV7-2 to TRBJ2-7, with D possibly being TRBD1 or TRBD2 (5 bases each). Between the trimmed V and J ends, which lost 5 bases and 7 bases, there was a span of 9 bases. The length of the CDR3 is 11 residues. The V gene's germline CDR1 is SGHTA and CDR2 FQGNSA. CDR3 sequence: CASSEGWEQYF. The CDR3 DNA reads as TGTGCCAGCAGCGAGGGGTGGGAGCAGTACTTC.

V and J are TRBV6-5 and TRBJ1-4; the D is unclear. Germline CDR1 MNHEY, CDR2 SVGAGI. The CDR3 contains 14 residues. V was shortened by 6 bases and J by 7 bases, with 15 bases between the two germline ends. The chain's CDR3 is CASRQPAGSEKLFF. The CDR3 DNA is TGTGCCAGCAGACAGCCCGCGGGATCTGAAAAACTGTTTTTT.

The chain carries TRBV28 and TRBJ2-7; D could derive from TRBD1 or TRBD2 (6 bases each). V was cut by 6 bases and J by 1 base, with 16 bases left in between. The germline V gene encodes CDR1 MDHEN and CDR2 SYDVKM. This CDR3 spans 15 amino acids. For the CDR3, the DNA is TGTGCCAGCAGACCGGGGGCGGGTTTTTCCTACGAGCAGTACTTC. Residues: CASRPGAGFSYEQYF.

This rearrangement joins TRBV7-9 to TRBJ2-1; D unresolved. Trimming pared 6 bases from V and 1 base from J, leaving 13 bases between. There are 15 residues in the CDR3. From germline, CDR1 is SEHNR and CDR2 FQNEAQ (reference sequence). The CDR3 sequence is CASSQAQGSYNEQFF. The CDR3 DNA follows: TGTGCCAGCAGTCAGGCCCAAGGTTCCTACAATGAGCAGTTCTTC.

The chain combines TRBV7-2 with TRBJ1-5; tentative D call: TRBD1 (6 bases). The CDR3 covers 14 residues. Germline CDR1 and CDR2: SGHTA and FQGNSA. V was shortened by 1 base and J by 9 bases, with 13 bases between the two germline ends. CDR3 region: CASSLVGGPTPQHF. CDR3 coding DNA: TGTGCCAGCAGCTTAGTCGGGGGGCCAACGCCCCAGCATTTT.

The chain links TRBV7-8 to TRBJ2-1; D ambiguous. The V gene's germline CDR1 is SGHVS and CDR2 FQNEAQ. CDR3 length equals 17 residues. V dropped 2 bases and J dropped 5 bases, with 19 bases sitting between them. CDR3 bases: TGTGCCAGCAGCTTAAAGACACTCTCTATACCGAACAATGAGCAGTTCTTC. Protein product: CASSLKTLSIPNNEQFF.

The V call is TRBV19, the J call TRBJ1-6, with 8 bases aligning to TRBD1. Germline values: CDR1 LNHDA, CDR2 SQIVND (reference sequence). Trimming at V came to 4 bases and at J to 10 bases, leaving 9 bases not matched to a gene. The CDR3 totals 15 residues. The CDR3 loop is CASSTGGTGGSPLHF. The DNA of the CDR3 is TGTGCCAGTAGTACTGGGGGGACAGGAGGGTCACCCCTCCACTTT. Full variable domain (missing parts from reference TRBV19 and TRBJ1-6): DGGITQSPKYLFRKEGQNVTLSCEQNLNHDAMYWYRQDPGQGLRLIYYSQIVNDFQKGDIAEGYSVSREKKESFPLTVTSAQKNPTAFYLCASSTGGTGGSPLHFGNGTRLTVT.

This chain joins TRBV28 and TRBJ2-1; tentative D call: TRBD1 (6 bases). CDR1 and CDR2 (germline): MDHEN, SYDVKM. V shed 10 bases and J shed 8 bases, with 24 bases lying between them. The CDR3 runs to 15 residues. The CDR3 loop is CATETSGEMTDEQFF. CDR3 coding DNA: TGTGCCACCGAAACATCAGGGGAAATGACCGATGAGCAGTTCTTC.